Listed here are 14 T cell receptor beta chains from one sample, sequenced in a study of T cell responses to AZD1222 COVID-19 vaccine. Some clones are missing from TCRdb's copy, which holds only in-frame ones; the method was immunoSEQ multiplex PCR. The sample lists about 140,000 clones, 93% occurring once. Specimen: peripheral blood, collected on day 0 of MenACWY control vaccination. The receptors stem from an adult in good health.

The genes are TRBV6-5 and TRBJ1-5, with TRBD1 matching 10 bases. The J segment lost 1 base and the V segment lost 4 bases, leaving 4 bases of the junction unmatched. The length of the CDR3 is 16 residues. The germline gives CDR1 MNHEY, CDR2 SVGAGI. The DNA of the CDR3 is TGTGCCAGCAGTTCCCCGGACAGGGGGAGCAATCAGCCCCAGCATTTT. Protein sequence: CASSSPDRGSNQPQHF.

This clone appeared a single time. The chain employs TRBV15 and TRBJ1-3; D remains unclear. This CDR3 comprises 17 residues. V was cut by 3 bases and J by 2 bases, with 17 bases left in between. Germline V gene data show CDR1 as LNHNV and CDR2 as YYDKDF (reference sequence). The CDR3 loop reads CATSSTWTARTGNTIYF. As DNA, the CDR3 is TGTGCCACCAGCAGCACCTGGACCGCAAGAACTGGAAACACCATATATTTT.

The chain couples TRBV6-5 to TRBJ1-2, with 8 bases fitting TRBD1. CDR3 length: 14 residues. Germline V lookup: CDR1 MNHEY, CDR2 SVGAGI. V dropped 5 bases and J dropped 7; count of bases not matched to a gene: 9. CDR3 amino acids: CASSPRQGAGGYTF. Here the CDR3 DNA reads TGTGCCAGCAGTCCGCGCCAGGGGGCGGGTGGCTACACCTTC.

The chain has TRBV4-3 and TRBJ2-2; D is ambiguous. Per the germline V gene, CDR1 is LGHNA and CDR2 is YSLEER. The V and J ends lost 0 bases and 3 bases respectively, with 11 bases between them. The CDR3 consists of 16 residues. In DNA form, the CDR3 reads TGCGCCAGCAGCCAAGAAGGCAGATTATACACCGGGGAGCTGTTTTTT. Residues: CASSQEGRLYTGELFF.

This chain links TRBV12-3 or TRBV12-4 with TRBJ1-2; D uncertain. This CDR3 region has 12 residues. V lost 1 base, J lost 6 bases, and 6 bases lay in between. The CDR3 DNA is TGTGCCAGCAGTTTAGAGGGTCATGGCTACACCTTC. This codes for CASSLEGHGYTF.

The chain carries TRBV6-1 and TRBJ2-7; TRBD1 matches at 10 bases. The CDR3 covers 16 residues. Trimming at V came to 4 bases and at J to 1 base, leaving 7 bases not matched to a gene. Germline V gene sequence: CDR1 MNHNS, CDR2 SASEGT. The CDR3 DNA follows: TGTGCCAGCAGTGGGAGGGACAGGGGCGCTTCCTACGAGCAGTACTTC. Its protein product is CASSGRDRGASYEQYF.

The rearrangement links TRBV3-1 (or the pseudogene TRBV3-2) to TRBJ1-5; 7 bases map to TRBD1. Germline-derived CDR1 and CDR2 are LGHDT and YNNKEL (reference sequence). The CDR3 sequence is 18 residues long. The trim removed 4 bases at V and 4 bases at J, leaving 16 bases unmatched. In DNA form, the CDR3 reads TGTGCCAGCAGCCCGAGAAGGGGGACAGTCGGGCCAAATCAGCCCCAGCATTTT. It yields the protein CASSPRRGTVGPNQPQHF.

The chain carries TRBV4-2 and TRBJ1-1; D possibly corresponds to TRBD1 (5 bases). Germline values: CDR1 LGHNA, CDR2 YNFKEQ. Trimming pared 0 bases from V and 5 bases from J, leaving 13 bases between. This CDR3 is 15 amino acids long. The CDR3 DNA is TGTGCCAGCAGCCAAGATCCAGGGTGGAGGACTGAAGCTTTCTTT. It yields the protein CASSQDPGWRTEAFF.

The rearrangement links TRBV2 to TRBJ1-4; TRBD1 agrees at 9 bases. Per the germline V gene, CDR1 is SNHLY and CDR2 is FYNNEI. This CDR3 contains 14 residues. Trimming took 7 bases from V and 7 from J; bases not matched to a gene: 7. CDR3 nucleotides: TGTGCCAGCACCCGACAGGGGGAGGGTGAAAAACTGTTTTTT. This gives the protein CASTRQGEGEKLFF.

The chain couples TRBV18 to TRBJ1-4; 7 bases align to TRBD1. After removal of 1 base from V and 7 bases from J, the junction contained 3 bases not matched to a gene. Germline values: CDR1 KGHSH, CDR2 LQKENI. The CDR3 runs to 14 residues. The CDR3 nucleotides read TGTGCCAGCTCACCACTGACAGGGACTGAAAAACTGTTTTTT. Residues: CASSPLTGTEKLFF. Variable domain in full (rest from reference TRBV18 and TRBJ1-4): NAGVMQNPRHLVRRRGQEARLRCSPMKGHSHVYWYRQLPEEGLKFMVYLQKENIIDESGMPKERFSAEFPKEGPSILRIQQVVRGDSAAYFCASSPLTGTEKLFFGSGTQLSVL.

The rearrangement joins TRBV3-1 (or the pseudogene TRBV3-2) to TRBJ2-1, with 11 bases lining up with TRBD2. Trimming cost V 1 base and J 9 bases; bases outside gene matches: 5. Per germline, CDR1 LGHDT and CDR2 YNNKEL (reference sequence). The CDR3 totals 15 residues. The CDR3 spells CASSQVAGGPPEQFF. CDR3 sequence (DNA): TGTGCCAGCAGCCAAGTAGCGGGAGGGCCCCCTGAGCAGTTCTTC.

V gene TRBV6-2 or TRBV6-3 combines with J gene TRBJ2-7; D is unresolved. Germline V lookup: CDR1 MNHEY, CDR2 SVGEGT. V gave up 6 bases and J gave up 7 bases, with 13 bases separating them. The CDR3 sequence is 12 residues long. CDR3 coding DNA: TGTGCCAGCAGCAGCGATCTGGGGGAGCAGTACTTC. Its protein is CASSSDLGEQYF.

This clone was seen only a few times. CDR3 in DNA: TGTGCCAGCAGTCTGAATCGGGGGGTGGGCGAAAAACTGTTTTTT. It encodes CASSLNRGVGEKLFF. This chain joins TRBV27 and TRBJ1-4, with a possible D match to TRBD1 (5 bases). The CDR3 totals 15 residues. Germline assignment: CDR1 MNHEY and CDR2 SMNVEV (reference sequence). V was shortened by 5 bases and J by 8 bases, with 18 bases between the two germline ends.

V gene TRBV27 combines with J gene TRBJ2-4; D remains ambiguous. CDR1 MNHEY and CDR2 SMNVEV come from the germline V gene (reference sequence). CDR3 length equals 11 residues. With 6 bases removed from V and 9 bases from J, the gap between germline ends came to 9 bases. The DNA for the CDR3 is TGTGCCAGCAGCCAAGGTAGCATTCAGTACTTC. Protein product: CASSQGSIQYF.